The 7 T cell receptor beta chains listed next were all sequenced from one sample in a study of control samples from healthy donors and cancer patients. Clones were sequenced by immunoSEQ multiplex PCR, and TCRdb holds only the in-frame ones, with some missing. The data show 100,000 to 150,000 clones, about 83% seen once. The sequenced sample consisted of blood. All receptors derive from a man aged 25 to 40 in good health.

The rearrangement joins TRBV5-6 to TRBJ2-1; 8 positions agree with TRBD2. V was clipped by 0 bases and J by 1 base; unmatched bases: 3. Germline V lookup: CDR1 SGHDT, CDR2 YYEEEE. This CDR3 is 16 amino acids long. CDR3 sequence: CASSLAASGSYNEQFF. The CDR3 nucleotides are TGTGCCAGCAGCTTGGCGGCTAGCGGGTCCTACAATGAGCAGTTCTTC. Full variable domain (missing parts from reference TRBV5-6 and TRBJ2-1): DAGVTQSPTHLIKTRGQQVTLRCSPKSGHDTVSWYQQALGQGPQFIFQYYEEEERQRGNFPDRFSGHQFPNYSSELNVNALLLGDSALYLCASSLAASGSYNEQFFGPGTRLTVL.

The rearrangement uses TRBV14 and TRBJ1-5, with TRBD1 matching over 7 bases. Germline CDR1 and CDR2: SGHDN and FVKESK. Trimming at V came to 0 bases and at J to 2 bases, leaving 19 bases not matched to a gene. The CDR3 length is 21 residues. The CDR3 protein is CASSQEGTSGDRVCGNQPQHF. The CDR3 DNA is TGTGCCAGCAGCCAAGAGGGGACGTCCGGAGACAGGGTGTGTGGCAATCAGCCCCAGCATTTT.

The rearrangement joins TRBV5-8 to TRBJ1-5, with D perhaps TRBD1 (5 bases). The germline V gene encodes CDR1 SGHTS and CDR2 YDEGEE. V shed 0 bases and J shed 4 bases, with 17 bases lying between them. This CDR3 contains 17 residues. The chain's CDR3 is CASSLGRFRRVNQPQHF. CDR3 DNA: TGTGCCAGCAGCTTGGGACGGTTTCGCAGGGTGAATCAGCCCCAGCATTTT. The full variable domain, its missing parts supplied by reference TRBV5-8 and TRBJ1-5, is EAGVTQSPTHLIKTRGQQATLRCSPISGHTSVYWYQQALGLGLQFLLWYDEGEERNRGNFPPRFSGRQFPNYSSELNVNALELEDSALYLCASSLGRFRRVNQPQHFGDGTRLSIL.

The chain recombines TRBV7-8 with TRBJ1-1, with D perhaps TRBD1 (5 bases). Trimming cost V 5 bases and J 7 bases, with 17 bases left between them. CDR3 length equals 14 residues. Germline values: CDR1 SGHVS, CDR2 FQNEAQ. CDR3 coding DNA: TGTGCCAGCAGCATCATACAGGCCTCCCATGAAGCTTTCTTT. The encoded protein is CASSIIQASHEAFF.

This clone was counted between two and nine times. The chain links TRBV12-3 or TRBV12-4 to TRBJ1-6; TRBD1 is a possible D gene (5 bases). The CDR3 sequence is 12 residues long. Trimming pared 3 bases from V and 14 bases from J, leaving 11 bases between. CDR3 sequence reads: CASSFQGSALHF. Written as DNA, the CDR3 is TGTGCCAGCAGTTTTCAGGGTTCGGCCCTCCACTTT.

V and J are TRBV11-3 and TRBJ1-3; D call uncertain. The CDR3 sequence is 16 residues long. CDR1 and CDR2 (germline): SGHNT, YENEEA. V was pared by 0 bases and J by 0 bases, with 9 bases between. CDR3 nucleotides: TGTGCCAGCAGCTTAGAGCCACTACTCTCTGGAAACACCATATATTTT. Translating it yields CASSLEPLLSGNTIYF.

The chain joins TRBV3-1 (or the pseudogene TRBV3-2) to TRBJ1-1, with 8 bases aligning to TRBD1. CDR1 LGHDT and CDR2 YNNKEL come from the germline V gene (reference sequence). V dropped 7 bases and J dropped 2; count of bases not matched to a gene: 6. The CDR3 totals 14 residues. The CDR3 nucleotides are TGTGCCAGCACATACAGGGGGTTTAACACTGAAGCTTTCTTT. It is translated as CASTYRGFNTEAFF.